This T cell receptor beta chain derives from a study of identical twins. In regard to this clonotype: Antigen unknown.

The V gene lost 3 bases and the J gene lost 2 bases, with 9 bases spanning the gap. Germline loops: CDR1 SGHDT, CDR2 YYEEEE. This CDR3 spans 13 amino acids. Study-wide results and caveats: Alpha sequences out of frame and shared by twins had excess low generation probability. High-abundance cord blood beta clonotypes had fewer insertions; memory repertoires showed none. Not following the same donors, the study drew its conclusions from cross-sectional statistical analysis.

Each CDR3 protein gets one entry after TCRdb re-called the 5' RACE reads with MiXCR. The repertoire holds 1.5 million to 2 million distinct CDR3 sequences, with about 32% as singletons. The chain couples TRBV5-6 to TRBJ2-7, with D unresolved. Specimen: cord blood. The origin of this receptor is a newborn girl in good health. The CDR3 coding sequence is TGTGCCAGCAGCTCTCTAGGTCCCTACGAGCAGTACTTC. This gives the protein CASSSLGPYEQYF.